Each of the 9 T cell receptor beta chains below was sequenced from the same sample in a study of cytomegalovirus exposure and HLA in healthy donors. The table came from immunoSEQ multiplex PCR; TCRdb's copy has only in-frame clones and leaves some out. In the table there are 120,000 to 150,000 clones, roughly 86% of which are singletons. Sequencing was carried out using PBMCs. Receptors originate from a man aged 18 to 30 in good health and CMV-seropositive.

CDR3 in DNA: TGTGCCACCAGCAGTTTCAATGGAGGTGGAAACACCATATATTTT. This codes for CATSSFNGGGNTIYF. The J gene is TRBJ1-3, the V gene TRBV15; D unclear. This CDR3 has 15 residues. With 3 bases removed from V and 3 bases from J, the gap between germline ends came to 12 bases. Germline-derived CDR1 and CDR2 are LNHNV and YYDKDF (reference sequence).

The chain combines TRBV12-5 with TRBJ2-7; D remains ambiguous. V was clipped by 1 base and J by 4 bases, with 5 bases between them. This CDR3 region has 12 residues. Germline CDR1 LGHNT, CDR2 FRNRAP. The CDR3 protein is CASGLAIYEQYF. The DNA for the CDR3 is TGTGCTAGTGGTTTGGCTATTTACGAGCAGTACTTC.

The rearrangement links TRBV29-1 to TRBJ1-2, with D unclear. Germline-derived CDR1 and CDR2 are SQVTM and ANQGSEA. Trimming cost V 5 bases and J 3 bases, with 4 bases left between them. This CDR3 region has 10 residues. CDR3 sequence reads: CSVIDYGYTF. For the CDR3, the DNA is TGCAGCGTTATAGACTATGGCTACACCTTC.

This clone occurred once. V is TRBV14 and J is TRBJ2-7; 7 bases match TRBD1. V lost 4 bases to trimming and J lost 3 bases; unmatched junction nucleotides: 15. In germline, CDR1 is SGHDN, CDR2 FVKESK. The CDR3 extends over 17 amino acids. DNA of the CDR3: TGTGCCAGCAGCCGAAACCCCCCGGGACAGACAAACTACGAGCAGTACTTC. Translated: CASSRNPPGQTNYEQYF.

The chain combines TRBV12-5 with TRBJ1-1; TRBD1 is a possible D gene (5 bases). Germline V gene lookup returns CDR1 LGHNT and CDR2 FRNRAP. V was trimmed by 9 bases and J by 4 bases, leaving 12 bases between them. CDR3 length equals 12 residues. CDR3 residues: CASSGPLTEAFF. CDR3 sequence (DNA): TGTGCTAGCTCAGGGCCGCTCACTGAAGCTTTCTTT.

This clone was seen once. The chain's CDR3 is CASSLGKLRLAKNIQYF. In DNA, the CDR3 is TGTGCCAGCAGTTTAGGTAAACTGAGACTAGCCAAAAACATTCAGTACTTC. The V call is TRBV27, the J call TRBJ2-4, with D unresolved. This CDR3 spans 17 amino acids. The V end lost 2 bases, the J end lost 0 bases, and 14 bases lay between the germline ends. Germline V gene sequence: CDR1 MNHEY, CDR2 SMNVEV (reference sequence).

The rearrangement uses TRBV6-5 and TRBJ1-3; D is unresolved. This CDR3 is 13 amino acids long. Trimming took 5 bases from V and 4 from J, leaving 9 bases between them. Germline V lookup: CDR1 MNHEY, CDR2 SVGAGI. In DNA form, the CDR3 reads TGTGCCAGCAGTCGAGAAACGGGAAACACCATATATTTT. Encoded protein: CASSRETGNTIYF.

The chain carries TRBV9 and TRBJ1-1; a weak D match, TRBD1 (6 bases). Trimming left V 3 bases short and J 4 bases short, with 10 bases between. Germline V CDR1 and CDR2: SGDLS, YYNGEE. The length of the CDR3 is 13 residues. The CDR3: CASSGSGATEAFF. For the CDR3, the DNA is TGTGCCAGCAGCGGCTCAGGGGCCACTGAAGCTTTCTTT.

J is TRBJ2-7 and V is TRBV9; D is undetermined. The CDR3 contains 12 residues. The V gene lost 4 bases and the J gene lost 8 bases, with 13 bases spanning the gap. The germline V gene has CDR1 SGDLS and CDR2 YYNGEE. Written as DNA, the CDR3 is TGTGCCAGCAGCTCGACTGGGTGGCAGCAGTACTTC. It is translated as CASSSTGWQQYF. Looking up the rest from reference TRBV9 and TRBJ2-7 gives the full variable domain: DSGVTQTPKHLITATGQRVTLRCSPRSGDLSVYWYQQSLDQGLQFLIQYYNGEERAKGNILERFSAQQFPDLHSELNLSSLELGDSALYFCASSSTGWQQYFGPGTRLTVT.